The T cell receptor beta chain under discussion was sequenced for a study of blood T cell repertoires in COVID-19. The sample holds a few counts of this clone. As processed by the authors: Estimation of nucleated cell counts was performed using reference gene primer amplification. The table came from immunoSEQ multiplex PCR; TCRdb's copy has only in-frame clones and leaves some out. V, J and clone size are taken as reported in that table, and D and trimming were inferred from the DNA itself. Seen here are 100,000 to 150,000 clones, 70% to 90% observed once, and the top ten hold around 3.4%. The germline V gene encodes CDR1 SQVTM and CDR2 ANQGSEA. The V segment lost 4 bases and the J segment 2 bases; nucleotides outside the gene matches: 8. The CDR3 length is 15 residues.

Source material: peripheral blood. The V call is TRBV29-1, the J call TRBJ2-3; TRBD1 aligns across 8 bases. The TCR comes from a woman aged 55-69 years with acute or convalescent COVID-19. CDR3 bases: TGCAGCGTTGGTGGCGGACAGGGACCCACAGATACGCAGTATTTT. It encodes CSVGGGQGPTDTQYF.